This T cell receptor beta chain comes out of a study of cytomegalovirus exposure and HLA in healthy donors (dated by TCRdb to about 2017). Background for the entire study: An earlier analysis of several hundred of the donors reported more than 250 Gb of sequence data and 120 million or so unique TCR beta sequences from about 200 million T cells. About 300 gigabases of sequencing data and tens of millions of unique TCR sequences were included in an early release covering 500 to 750 HLA-typed donors. Of the approximately 400 genotyped donors, roughly 80% were placed in the genetic ancestry cluster associated with self-reported Caucasian donors. The aim of the study was to test whether cataloging public T cell receptors could identify signatures of past pathogen exposure. The study profiled the T cell repertoires of hundreds of subjects by immunosequencing and related them to cytomegalovirus serostatus. A separate validation cohort of over a hundred different subjects was used in addition to the 666-subject first cohort. The study combined high-throughput TCR immunosequencing, statistical association of individual TCRs with disease status, and machine learning to predict cytomegalovirus infection status. In a later analysis, previously published TCR beta repertoires from more than 500 donors were re-analyzed and high-resolution HLA genotyping was added so that TCR occurrence patterns could be studied. Rather than drawing on any new phenotypic data, the later analysis identified candidate immune exposures from TCR beta sequences and the way those sequences occurred across donors. To decide whether each TCR beta V gene segment behaved as functional or pseudogenic, an earlier analysis of some 600 of the donors relied on high-throughput TCR beta sequencing. Donor age, sex, ethnicity and CMV serostatus were compiled alongside the repertoire data. A later genetic analysis used genome-wide SNP genotypes for about 65% of the 666 donors, treating that subset as a discovery cohort. All discovery cohort repertoires had been generated using a single sequencing platform. Class I and class II HLA loci were covered by the typing at four-digit resolution. Typing coverage differed by locus: A, B, C, DRB1 and DQB1 were typed in about 620-640 donors, DQA1 in about 500, DPA1 in roughly 590, and DPB1 in 400 to 480. Four to six DR-DQ haplotypes were handled as single units for association and clustering, since linkage in the cohort was strong. Among around 400 genotyped donors of the cohort, an average of roughly 240,000 unique TCR beta nucleotide sequences were sequenced per donor, roughly 20% of them non-productive.

Libraries were made using the immunoSEQ multiplex PCR assay. For the multiplex PCR, a mixture combining 60 forward primers for TCR Vbeta segments and 13 reverse primers for TCR Jbeta segments was used. Amplification of the CDR3 region of rearranged TCR beta genes was performed with a multiplex PCR assay on genomic DNA. Amplified TCR beta libraries were sequenced as 87-base-pair reads on the Illumina HiSeq System. As for the authors' bioinformatics: A later analysis counted about 82 million unique TCR beta chains across the approximately 700 repertoires, and around 12 million of these chains were shared by at least two donors. A nearest-neighbor algorithm error-corrected the raw reads and collapsed the reads into unique sequences, merging closely related sequences to remove PCR and sequencing errors. CDR3 sequences were aligned to IMGT reference sequences to assign V, D and J gene segments. For a sequence to be retained, a match of at least six nucleotides was required to both a V gene segment and a J gene segment. A rearrangement was called productive if the CDR3 had no stop codons and remained in frame with V and J, and every other rearrangement was called non-productive. Following IMGT convention, CDR3 was defined as the stretch from the second conserved V-encoded cysteine up to the conserved J-encoded phenylalanine. The earlier analysis of more than 450 of the donors excluded sequences that lacked an unambiguous match to a single V gene segment. An earlier analysis of almost 600 of the donors classified V segments as functional when productive rearrangements were above 56.7% and as segregating when the standard deviation between donors was above 5%. A statistical classification framework was built for diagnosing cytomegalovirus status from the catalog of TCR beta chain sequences. In a later analysis, TCR nucleotide sequences were compared against IMGT/GENE-DB human TR gene sequences so that V and J genes could be assigned. The TCRdist pipeline was used in a later analysis to assign CDR3 sequences and most-parsimonious VDJ recombination scenarios. In a later analysis, each TCR beta chain was defined by its CDR3 amino acid sequence together with its V-gene family, and reads lacking a unique V-gene family were excluded. A later analysis removed 450 to 600 highly shared, low-generation-probability nucleotide sequences to deal with suspected cross-contamination and a sequencing artifact. For each public chain, a later analysis derived a clonal expansion index from normalized ranks of inferred template counts within each repertoire. Generation probabilities in a later analysis came from a VDJ recombination model fitted to out-of-frame rearrangements, and those results were checked against IGoR. In a later analysis, hypergeometric tests were used to score TCR-TCR, TCR-HLA and TCR-CMV co-occurrence, with a repertoire-size bias correction applied to TCR pairs. In a later analysis, false discovery rates were estimated by permuting HLA or CMV assignments 20 times. In a later analysis, co-occurring TCRs were grouped with DBSCAN, and TCRdist sequence similarity was added when clustering was performed within HLA-allele-positive subsets. Repertoires with fewer than 30,000 or more than 120,000 public chains, plus five repertoires with anomalous nucleotide sharing, were excluded from co-occurrence clustering. In its TCRdb copy, this immuneACCESS table keeps in-frame sequences only and misses some clones. Where compared with another copy, unresolved V genes explain less than half of these, and the others have no known cause. V, J and clone size are those of that table, while D and trimming were read from the DNA. This sample lists about 170,000 clones; approximately 82% were detected once. The ten largest clones add up to around 1.5% of the sample.

In the case of this clone: Its antigen specificity is not known. The record has no base qualities; no much larger clone is one base away.

The cohort consisted of fewer than 700 healthy bone marrow donors. All cohort members were sampled while nominally healthy, although unrecorded immune exposures were likely present. The donor tested CMV seronegative, placing the donor among the roughly 340 seronegative members of the cohort. Every donor gave a peripheral blood sample, and the peripheral blood mononuclear cells from that sample were used for TCR beta sequencing. Genomic DNA was extracted from the blood cell samples with the Qiagen DNeasy Blood Extraction Kit. Reading from cysteine to phenylalanine, the CDR3 counts 14 amino acids. CDR3 DNA only is kept here, 42 bases in frame from base 1. Trimming accounts for 3 bases at V and 7 bases at J, while the number of junction bases matched to no gene is 6. As encoded in the germline V gene, CDR1 is SGHNT while CDR2 is YENEEA. The investigation overall reported the following: The presence/absence analyses assumed that sequencing depth was roughly uniform across donors, and that assumption may not be true. Most TCR sequences were observed very rarely across donors, whereas some public TCRs were present in many individuals. In a later genetic analysis, fewer N-insertions in productive TCRs were reported among donors in an Asian-associated ancestry cluster than the approximately 670-donor mean. In an earlier analysis of 587 of the donors, most TCR beta V segments were observed in productive rearrangements about 90% or about 30% of the time, broadly matching IMGT annotations. Immune exposure information for the cohort was limited to CMV serostatus. The classifier was reported to diagnose cytomegalovirus status with high specificity and sensitivity in both the original cohort and the validation cohort. A later analysis found that TCR association rates varied across HLA loci, with DRB1 alleles showing the most associated TCRs and HLA-C alleles the fewest. Correlated functional status among segregating V segments might reflect linkage disequilibrium, but an unknown experimental factor could not be ruled out. At a false discovery rate of 0.05, a later analysis linked about 17,000 TCR beta sequences to specific HLA alleles. When HLA alleles, especially DR and DQ, strongly co-occurred, TCR associations were difficult to assign to individual alleles. In vitro tests confirmed that a few of the cytomegalovirus-associated TCR beta chains recognize cytomegalovirus antigens. In a later genetic analysis, a missense DCLRE1C variant was associated with V-gene and J-gene trimming of TCR beta chains, and the association was replicated in an independent cohort. A group of highly shared sequence variants was considered likely to be a technical artifact of the sequencing pipeline. In a later analysis, several top co-occurrence clusters were reported to appear linked to parvovirus B19, influenza, CMV and Epstein-Barr virus. A further reported finding was that TCR beta sequences accurately predicted the HLA-A and HLA-B alleles for most subjects in the first cohort. In a later analysis, most CMV-associated TCR beta chains were found to appear HLA-restricted, with HLA associations seemingly driven largely by CMV exposure. A later analysis found that HLA-associated TCR beta chains were more clonally expanded and had lower generation probabilities than equally common non-associated chains. Only TCR beta chains were sequenced in this cohort, and the absence of alpha or paired-chain data limited detectable features. The study listed around 160 TCR beta chains as associated with cytomegalovirus. Because counts were too low, about 17 rarely observed V segments, including chromosome 9 orphons, were excluded from the earlier analysis of a few hundred of the donors. Because HLA typing was missing for some donors at each locus, association tests included only the typed subset. According to the authors, the approach could potentially be generalized to other disease states and immunological phenotypes. The 87-base-pair reads could not distinguish some IMGT-functional V segments, including TRBV6-2 and TRBV6-3, so those segments were excluded.

The origin of this receptor is a male donor in good health and CMV-seronegative. Sequenced material: PBMCs. The chain links TRBV11-3 with TRBJ2-7; 10 bases in between match TRBD2. The bases are TGTGCCAGCAGCTTCGCTAGCGGGAGTGGGGAGCAGTACTTC. The resulting protein is CASSFASGSGEQYF.